These 18 T cell receptor beta chains were all obtained from the same sample, sequenced in a study of blood T cells in healthy people across ages. Next came a second PCR, run for about 6 to 11 cycles, which used a sample-barcoded 5' primer along with a J-beta primer mix. MiXCR, applied by TCRdb to the 5' RACE reads, yields one record per CDR3 protein. The sample holds hundreds of thousands of distinct CDR3 sequences, around 52% seen once. Sequenced input: blood. Receptor source: a woman of 80 years or more in good health.

The chain has TRBV28 and TRBJ1-3, with D uncertain. The CDR3 sequence is 14 residues long. In germline, CDR1 is MDHEN, CDR2 SYDVKM. V was shortened by 2 bases and J by 6 bases, with 11 bases between the two germline ends. Here the CDR3 DNA reads TGTGCCAGCAGTTTACTGGAGGGAGTAAACACCATATATTTT. Its protein is CASSLLEGVNTIYF.

In its sample, this clonotype was seen a few times. This chain joins TRBV28 and TRBJ1-5; D may be TRBD1 (6 bases). V lost 9 bases, J lost 4 bases, and 16 bases lay in between. Looked up from germline, CDR1 is MDHEN and CDR2 is SYDVKM. CDR3 length: 14 amino acids. The DNA for the CDR3 is TGTGCCAGTACCACCGGGACACAAAATCAGCCCCAGCATTTT. This translates into CASTTGTQNQPQHF. The variable domain in full, completed from reference TRBV28 and TRBJ1-5, reads DVKVTQSSRYLVKRTGEKVFLECVQDMDHENMFWYRQDPGLGLRLIYFSYDVKMKEKGDIPEGYSVSREKKERFSLILESASTNQTSMYLCASTTGTQNQPQHFGDGTRLSIL.

The chain uses TRBV15 and TRBJ1-5; TRBD1 agrees at 8 bases. The CDR3 extends over 19 amino acids. The germline gives CDR1 LNHNV, CDR2 YYDKDF (reference sequence). V dropped 1 base and J dropped 0; count of bases not matched to a gene: 11. CDR3 DNA sequence: TGTGCCACCAGCAGAGTTGAGACAGGGGAACCGTATAGCAATCAGCCCCAGCATTTT. It encodes CATSRVETGEPYSNQPQHF.

This chain uses TRBV28 with TRBJ2-2, with D possibly TRBD2 on 6 matching bases. Per germline, CDR1 MDHEN and CDR2 SYDVKM. Trimming shortened V by 5 bases and J by 6 bases, and 10 bases separated the two germline ends. The CDR3 length is 13 residues. The CDR3 bases are TGTGCCAGCAGTGCCGGGGAGGCCGGGGAGCTGTTTTTT. This encodes CASSAGEAGELFF.

The chain recombines TRBV5-1 with TRBJ2-1, with a tentative D call TRBD2 (5 bases). The V and J ends lost 4 bases and 6 bases respectively, with 14 bases between them. CDR1 is SGHRS, CDR2 YFSETQ, per germline. This CDR3 is 14 amino acids long. For the CDR3, the DNA is TGCGCCAGCAGCGCCTCTAGCTTCCTCAATGAGCAGTTCTTC. This gives the protein CASSASSFLNEQFF.

Ten or more counts support this clonotype. This chain connects TRBV5-1 to TRBJ1-5; no definite D call. This CDR3 is built from 13 residues. V was trimmed by 0 bases and J by 5 bases, leaving 6 bases between them. Germline CDR1 and CDR2: SGHRS and YFSETQ. The CDR3 reads CASSLDGDQPQHF. The CDR3 DNA is TGCGCCAGCAGCTTGGATGGGGATCAGCCCCAGCATTTT.

This clonotype was picked up many times. The genes are TRBV7-2 and TRBJ2-3; D unclear. Germline CDR1 and CDR2: SGHTA and FQGNSA. V was cut by 5 bases and J by 5 bases, with 5 bases left in between. The CDR3 loop spans 11 amino acids. For the CDR3, the DNA is TGTGCCAGCAGCCGACAAGATACGCAGTATTTT. It specifies CASSRQDTQYF.

The chain has TRBV6-2 or TRBV6-3 and TRBJ2-7; 8 bases agree with TRBD1. The CDR3 totals 14 residues. In germline, CDR1 is MNHEY, CDR2 SVGEGT. Trimming removed 4 bases from V and 5 bases from J; junction bases left unmatched: 7. The CDR3 DNA reads as TGTGCCAGCAGTTCAGGGGGCCTCTTCCACGAGCAGTACTTC. Amino acid sequence: CASSSGGLFHEQYF.

The chain is built from TRBV24-1 and TRBJ2-1; 13 nucleotides agree with TRBD2. Germline CDR1 reads KGHDR; CDR2 reads SFDVKD. The J segment lost 7 bases and the V segment lost 4 bases, leaving 9 bases of the junction unmatched. CDR3 length: 17 amino acids. CDR3 sequence (DNA): TGTGCCACCAGTGAGTCCAAACTAGCGGGAGGGGGTAATGAGCAGTTCTTC. Translation gives CATSESKLAGGGNEQFF.

This clonotype was seen just once. A much larger clone lies one base from this, so it may be a read error. This chain joins TRBV24-1 and TRBJ2-1, with TRBD2 matching over 8 bases. The CDR3 runs to 16 residues. In germline, CDR1 is KGHDR, CDR2 SFDVKD. CDR3 nucleotides: TGTGCCACCAGTGACCACACTAGCGGCGCCTACAATAAGCAGTTCTTC. It translates to CATSDHTSGAYNKQFF.

This sequence joins TRBV20-1 and TRBJ2-1, with unresolved D. Germline V gene sequence: CDR1 DFQATT, CDR2 SNEGSKA (reference sequence). CDR3 length: 17 amino acids. V was pared by 0 bases and J by 0 bases, with 15 bases between. CDR3 DNA: TGCAGTGCTAGAGACCCCCTTTTGCTGGGCTCCTACAATGAGCAGTTCTTC. As protein: CSARDPLLLGSYNEQFF.

This chain links TRBV2 with TRBJ2-2; 10 bases map to TRBD2. The CDR3 is 15 residues long. Germline loops: CDR1 SNHLY, CDR2 FYNNEI. Losses at the gene ends were 7 bases for V and 3 bases for J; bases not matched to a gene: 5. The CDR3 here is CASKGLAGDTGELFF. Here the CDR3 DNA reads TGTGCCAGCAAGGGCCTAGCGGGGGACACCGGGGAGCTGTTTTTT.

As concerns this clonotype: Germline and junction disagree at one end, which may indicate a read error. The rearrangement uses TRBV3-1 and TRBJ2-2; D ambiguous. There are 14 residues in the CDR3. From germline, CDR1 is LGHDT and CDR2 YNNKEL (reference sequence). CDR3 residues: CACSPLSGTGELFF. Here the CDR3 DNA reads TGTGCCTGCAGCCCTTTGAGTGGGACCGGGGAGCTGTTTTTT.

This clonotype was found many times. A clone one base away is much larger, so this may be a read error. The V gene is TRBV5-5, the J gene TRBJ2-1, with D tentatively TRBD1 (6 bases). The DNA end is more similar to TRBJ2-7, so the J call may be wrong. Per the germline V gene, CDR1 is SGHKS and CDR2 is YYEKEE (reference sequence). The CDR3 consists of 14 residues. CDR3 region: CASSSGDNYNEQYF. The DNA for the CDR3 is TGTGCCAGCAGCTCCGGGGACAACTACAATGAGCAGTACTTC.

This clonotype was seen repeatedly, ten times or more. The genes are TRBV6-6 and TRBJ1-6; TRBD1 matches at 9 bases. V trimming: 7 bases; J trimming: 6 bases; junction bases outside the gene matches: 10. CDR3 length: 16 residues. Per the germline V gene, CDR1 is MNHNY and CDR2 is SVGAGI (reference sequence). CDR3 DNA: TGTGCCAGCACCCCCTGGGGACAGGGTAGTAATTCACCCCTCCACTTT. It specifies CASTPWGQGSNSPLHF.

As for this clonotype: At one boundary the junction diverges from the germline segment, which might be a read error. The gene calls are TRBV7-8 and TRBJ2-3; 7 bases are a match to TRBD1. The CDR3 runs 15 residues. Germline assignment: CDR1 SGHVS and CDR2 FQNEAQ. The CDR3 region is CASSLKQGNTDAQYF. For the CDR3, the DNA is TGTGCCAGCAGCTTGAAACAGGGGAACACAGATGCGCAGTATTTT.

The genes are TRBV20-1 and TRBJ2-2; 11 positions match TRBD2. The CDR3 runs to 15 residues. From germline, CDR1 is DFQATT and CDR2 SNEGSKA (reference sequence). V lost 1 base and J lost 6; bases outside the gene matches: 4. DNA of the CDR3: TGCAGTGCTAGAGCTCCGGGACTAGCGGCCGGGGAGCTGTTTTTT. It yields the protein CSARAPGLAAGELFF.

This clonotype was observed a handful of times. A read error may explain this, as a much larger clone is one base away. This chain uses TRBV29-1 with TRBJ2-7; the D is unclear. Trimming removed 0 bases at V and 7 bases at J, with 7 bases between. CDR1 and CDR2 (germline): SQVTM, ANQGSEA. There are 11 residues in the CDR3. CDR3 sequence: CSVEEYNEQYF. In DNA form, the CDR3 reads TGCAGCGTTGAAGAGTACAATGAGCAGTACTTC.